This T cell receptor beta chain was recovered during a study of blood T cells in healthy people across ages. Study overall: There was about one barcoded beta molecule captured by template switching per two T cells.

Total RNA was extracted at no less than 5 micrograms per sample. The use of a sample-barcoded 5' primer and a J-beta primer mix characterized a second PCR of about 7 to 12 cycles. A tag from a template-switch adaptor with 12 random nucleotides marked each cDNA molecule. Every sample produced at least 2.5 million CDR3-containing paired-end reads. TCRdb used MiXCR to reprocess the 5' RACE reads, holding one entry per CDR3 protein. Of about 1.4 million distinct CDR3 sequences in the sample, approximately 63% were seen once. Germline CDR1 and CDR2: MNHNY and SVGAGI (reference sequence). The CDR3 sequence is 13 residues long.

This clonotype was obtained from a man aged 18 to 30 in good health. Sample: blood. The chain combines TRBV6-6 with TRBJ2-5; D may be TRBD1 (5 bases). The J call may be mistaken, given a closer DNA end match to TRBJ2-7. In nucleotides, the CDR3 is TGTGCCACAGAGTCAGGGAATTCCTACGAGCAGTACTTC. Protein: CATESGNSYEQYF.